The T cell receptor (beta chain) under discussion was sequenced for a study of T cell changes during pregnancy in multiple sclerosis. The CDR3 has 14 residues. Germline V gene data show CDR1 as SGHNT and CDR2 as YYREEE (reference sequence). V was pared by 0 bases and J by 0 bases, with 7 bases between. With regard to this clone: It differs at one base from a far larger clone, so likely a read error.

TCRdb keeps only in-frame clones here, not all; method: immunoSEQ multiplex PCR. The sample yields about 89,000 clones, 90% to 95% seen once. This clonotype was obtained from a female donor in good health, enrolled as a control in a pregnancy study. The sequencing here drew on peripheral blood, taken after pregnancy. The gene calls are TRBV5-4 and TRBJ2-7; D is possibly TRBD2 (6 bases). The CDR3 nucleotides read TGTGCCAGCAGCTTGGGACTAGACTCCTACGAGCAGTACTTC. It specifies CASSLGLDSYEQYF.